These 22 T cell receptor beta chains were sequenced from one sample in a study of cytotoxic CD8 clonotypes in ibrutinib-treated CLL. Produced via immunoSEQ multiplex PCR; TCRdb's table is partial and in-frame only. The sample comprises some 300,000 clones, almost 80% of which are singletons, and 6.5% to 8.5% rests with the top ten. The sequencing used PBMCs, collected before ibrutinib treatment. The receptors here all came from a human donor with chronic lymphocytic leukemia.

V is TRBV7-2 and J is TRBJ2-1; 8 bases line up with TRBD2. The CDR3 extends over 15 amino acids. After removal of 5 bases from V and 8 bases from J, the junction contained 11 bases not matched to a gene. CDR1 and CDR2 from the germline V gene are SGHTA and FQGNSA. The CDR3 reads CASSKRGTSPDEQFF. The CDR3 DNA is TGTGCCAGCAGCAAAAGGGGGACTAGTCCCGATGAGCAGTTCTTC.

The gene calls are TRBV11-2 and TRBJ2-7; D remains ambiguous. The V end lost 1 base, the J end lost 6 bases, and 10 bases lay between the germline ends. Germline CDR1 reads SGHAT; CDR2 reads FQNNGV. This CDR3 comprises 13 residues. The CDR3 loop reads CASSLVDVAEQYF. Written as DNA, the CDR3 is TGTGCCAGCAGCTTAGTCGATGTCGCCGAGCAGTACTTC. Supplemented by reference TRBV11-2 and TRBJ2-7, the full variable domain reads EAGVAQSPRYKIIEKRQSVAFWCNPISGHATLYWYQQILGQGPKLLIQFQNNGVVDDSQLPKDRFSAERLKGVDSTLKIQPAKLEDSAVYLCASSLVDVAEQYFGPGTRLTVT.

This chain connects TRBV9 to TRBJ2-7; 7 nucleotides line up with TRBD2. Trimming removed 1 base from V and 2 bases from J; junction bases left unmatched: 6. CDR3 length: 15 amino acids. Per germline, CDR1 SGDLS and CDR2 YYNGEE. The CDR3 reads CASSVSAGVTYEQYF. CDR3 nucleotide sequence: TGTGCCAGCAGCGTATCGGCGGGAGTTACCTACGAGCAGTACTTC.

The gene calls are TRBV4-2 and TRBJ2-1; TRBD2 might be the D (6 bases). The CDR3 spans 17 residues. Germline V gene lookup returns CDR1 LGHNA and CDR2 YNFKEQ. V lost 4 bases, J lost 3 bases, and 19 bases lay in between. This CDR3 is CASSPTTRDWNYNEQFF. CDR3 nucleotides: TGTGCCAGCAGCCCGACAACCCGGGACTGGAACTACAATGAGCAGTTCTTC.

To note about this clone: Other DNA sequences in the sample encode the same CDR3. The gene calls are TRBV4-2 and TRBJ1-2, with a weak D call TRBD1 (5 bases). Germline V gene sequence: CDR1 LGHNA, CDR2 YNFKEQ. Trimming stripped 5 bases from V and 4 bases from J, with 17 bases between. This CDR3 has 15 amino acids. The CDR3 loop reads CASSDRGQGFYGYTF. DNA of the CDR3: TGTGCCAGCAGCGATCGGGGCCAGGGATTCTATGGCTACACCTTC.

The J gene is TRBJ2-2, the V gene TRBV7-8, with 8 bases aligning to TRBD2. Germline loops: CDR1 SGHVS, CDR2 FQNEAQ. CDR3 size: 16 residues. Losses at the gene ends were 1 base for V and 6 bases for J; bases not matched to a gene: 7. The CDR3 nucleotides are TGTGCCAGCAGCTTAGTATTGGGACTAGAATCCGGGGAGCTGTTTTTT. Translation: CASSLVLGLESGELFF.

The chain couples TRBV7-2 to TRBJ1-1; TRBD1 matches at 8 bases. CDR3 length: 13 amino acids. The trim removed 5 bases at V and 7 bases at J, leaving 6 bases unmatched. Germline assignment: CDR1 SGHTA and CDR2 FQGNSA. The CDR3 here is CASSLTGTGEAFF. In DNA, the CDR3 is TGTGCCAGCAGCCTCACCGGGACAGGTGAAGCTTTCTTT. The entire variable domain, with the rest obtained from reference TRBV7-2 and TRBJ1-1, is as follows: GAGVSQSPSNKVTEKGKDVELRCDPISGHTALYWYRQSLGQGLEFLIYFQGNSAPDKSGLPSDRFSAERTGGSVSTLTIQRTQQEDSAVYLCASSLTGTGEAFFGQGTRLTVV.

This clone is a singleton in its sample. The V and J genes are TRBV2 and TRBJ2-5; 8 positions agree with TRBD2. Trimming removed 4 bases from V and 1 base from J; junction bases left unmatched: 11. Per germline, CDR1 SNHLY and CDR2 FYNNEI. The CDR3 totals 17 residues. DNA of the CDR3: TGTGCCAGCAGTGTTGGCGGGGGGCGCCTTGGCCAAGAGACCCAGTACTTC. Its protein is CASSVGGGRLGQETQYF.

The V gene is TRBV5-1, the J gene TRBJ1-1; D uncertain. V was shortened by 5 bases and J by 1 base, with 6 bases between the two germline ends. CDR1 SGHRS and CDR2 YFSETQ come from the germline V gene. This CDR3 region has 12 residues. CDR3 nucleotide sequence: TGCGCCAGCAGGCAGCCGAACACTGAAGCTTTCTTT. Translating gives CASRQPNTEAFF. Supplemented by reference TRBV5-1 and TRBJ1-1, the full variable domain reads KAGVTQTPRYLIKTRGQQVTLSCSPISGHRSVSWYQQTPGQGLQFLFEYFSETQRNKGNFPGRFSGRQFSNSRSEMNVSTLELGDSALYLCASRQPNTEAFFGQGTRLTVV.

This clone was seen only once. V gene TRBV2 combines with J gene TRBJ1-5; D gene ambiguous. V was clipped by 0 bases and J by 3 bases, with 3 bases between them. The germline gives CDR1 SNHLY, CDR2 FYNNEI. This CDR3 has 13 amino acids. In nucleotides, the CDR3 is TGTGCCAGCAGTGAAGCCGTCAATCAGCCCCAGCATTTT. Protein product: CASSEAVNQPQHF.

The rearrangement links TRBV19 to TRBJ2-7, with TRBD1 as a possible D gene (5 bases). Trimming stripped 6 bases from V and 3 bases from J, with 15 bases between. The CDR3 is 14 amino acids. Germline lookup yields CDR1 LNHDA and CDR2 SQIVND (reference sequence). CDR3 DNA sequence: TGTGCCAGTAGGCGACACTCAACAGGCTACGAGCAGTACTTC. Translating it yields CASRRHSTGYEQYF.

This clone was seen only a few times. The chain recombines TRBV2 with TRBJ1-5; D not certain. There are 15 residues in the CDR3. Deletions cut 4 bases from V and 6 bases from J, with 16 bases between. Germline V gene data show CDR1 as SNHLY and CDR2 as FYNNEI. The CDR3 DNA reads TGTGCCAGCAGTGTACTGCCAGCGCGGGGTCAGCCCCAGCATTTT. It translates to CASSVLPARGQPQHF.

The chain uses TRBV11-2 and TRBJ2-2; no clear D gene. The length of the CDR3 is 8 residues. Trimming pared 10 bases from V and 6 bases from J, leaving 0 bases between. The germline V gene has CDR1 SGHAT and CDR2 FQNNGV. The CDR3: CATGELFF. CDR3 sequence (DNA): TGTGCCACCGGGGAGCTGTTTTTT.

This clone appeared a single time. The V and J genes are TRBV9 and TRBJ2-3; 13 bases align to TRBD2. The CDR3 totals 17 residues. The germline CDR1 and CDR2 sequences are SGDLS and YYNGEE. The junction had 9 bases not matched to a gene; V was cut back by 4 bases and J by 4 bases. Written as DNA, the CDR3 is TGTGCCAGCAGCCCGAGGACTAGCGGGAGTGGCGCAGATACGCAGTATTTT. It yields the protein CASSPRTSGSGADTQYF.

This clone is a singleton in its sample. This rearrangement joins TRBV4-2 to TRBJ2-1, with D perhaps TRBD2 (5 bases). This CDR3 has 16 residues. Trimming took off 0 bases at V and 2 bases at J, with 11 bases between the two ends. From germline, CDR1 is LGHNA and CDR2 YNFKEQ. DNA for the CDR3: TGTGCCAGCAGCCAAGATCCAAGCGGAACCTACAATGAGCAGTTCTTC. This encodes CASSQDPSGTYNEQFF.

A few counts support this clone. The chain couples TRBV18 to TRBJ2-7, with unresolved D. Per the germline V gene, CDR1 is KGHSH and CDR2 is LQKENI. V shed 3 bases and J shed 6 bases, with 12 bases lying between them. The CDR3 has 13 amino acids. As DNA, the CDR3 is TGTGCCAGCTCACCTGGGGAATTTGGCGAGCAGTACTTC. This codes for CASSPGEFGEQYF.

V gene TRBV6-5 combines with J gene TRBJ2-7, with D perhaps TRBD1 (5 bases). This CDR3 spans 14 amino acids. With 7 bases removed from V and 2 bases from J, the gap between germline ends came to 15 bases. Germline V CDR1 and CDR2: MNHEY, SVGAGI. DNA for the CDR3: TGTGCCAGCACCAACCCAGGGCAAACCTACGAGCAGTACTTC. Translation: CASTNPGQTYEQYF.

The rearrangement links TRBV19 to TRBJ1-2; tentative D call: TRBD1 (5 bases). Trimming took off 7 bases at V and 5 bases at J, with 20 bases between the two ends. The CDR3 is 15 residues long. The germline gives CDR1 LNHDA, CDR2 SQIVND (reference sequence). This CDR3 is CASNPGGGVDYGYTF. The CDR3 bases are TGTGCCAGTAACCCCGGCGGGGGGGTGGATTATGGCTACACCTTC.

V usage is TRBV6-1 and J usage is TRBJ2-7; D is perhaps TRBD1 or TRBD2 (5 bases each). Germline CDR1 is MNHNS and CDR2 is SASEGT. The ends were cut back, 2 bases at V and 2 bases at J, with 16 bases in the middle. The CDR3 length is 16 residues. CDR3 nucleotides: TGTGCCAGCAGTGAATTTGGGGGAAGCGACCCCTACGAGCAGTACTTC. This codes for CASSEFGGSDPYEQYF.

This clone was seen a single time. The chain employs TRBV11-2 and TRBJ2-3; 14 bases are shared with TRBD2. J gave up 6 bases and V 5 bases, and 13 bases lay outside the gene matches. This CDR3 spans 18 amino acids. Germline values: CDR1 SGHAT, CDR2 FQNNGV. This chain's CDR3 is CASSVDNQGLAGVDTQYF. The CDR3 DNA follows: TGTGCCAGCAGCGTTGACAATCAGGGACTAGCGGGAGTGGATACGCAGTATTTT.

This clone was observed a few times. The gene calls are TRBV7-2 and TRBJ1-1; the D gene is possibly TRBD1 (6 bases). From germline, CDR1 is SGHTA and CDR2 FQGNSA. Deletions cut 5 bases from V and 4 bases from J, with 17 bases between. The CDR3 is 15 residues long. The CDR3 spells CASSLLGGAVTEAFF. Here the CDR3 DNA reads TGTGCCAGCAGCCTGCTGGGGGGCGCAGTCACTGAAGCTTTCTTT.

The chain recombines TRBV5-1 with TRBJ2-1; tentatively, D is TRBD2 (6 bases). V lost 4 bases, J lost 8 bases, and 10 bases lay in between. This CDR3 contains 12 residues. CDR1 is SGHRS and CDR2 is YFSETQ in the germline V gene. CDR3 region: CASSPPGDEQFF. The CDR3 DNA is TGCGCCAGCAGCCCGCCGGGGGATGAGCAGTTCTTC.